Listed below are T cell receptor beta chains from one sample, sequenced in a study of T cell responses to AZD1222 COVID-19 vaccine. Sequenced by immunoSEQ multiplex PCR; TCRdb stores in-frame clones only, minus some. The sample records around 180,000 clones, approximately 94% being singletons. Material: peripheral blood, obtained on day 0 of AZD1222 vaccination. Source of these receptors: an adult in good health. Each CDR3 is given with its conserved first and last residue. D genes are given only for firm matches. Size is omitted from some rows. Given values are once, few, many or a class for expanded clones.

>TRBJ1-5|TRBV19|NA|NA
CASSMGPVFQPQHF
TGTGCCAGTAGTATGGGGCCAGTTTTTCAGCCCCAGCATTTT
>TRBJ1-3|TRBV3-1/TRBV3-2|NA|NA
CASSQDQGSSGNTIYF
TGTGCCAGCAGCCAAGATCAAGGGAGCTCTGGAAACACCATATATTTT
>TRBJ1-4|TRBV6-5|NA|NA
CASSYVGSGNEKLFF
TGTGCCAGCAGTTACGTAGGATCAGGGAACGAAAAACTGTTTTTT
>TRBJ2-3|TRBV28|NA|TRBD2
CASKGTSPRTDTQYF
TGTGCCAGCAAAGGGACTAGCCCCCGCACAGATACGCAGTATTTT
>TRBJ1-2|TRBV27|NA|TRBD1
CASSYRQGTAFNYGYTF
TGTGCCAGCAGCTATCGACAGGGGACGGCCTTTAACTATGGCTACACCTTC
>TRBJ1-1|TRBV4-3|NA|NA
CASSQDSPGNTEAFF
TGCGCCAGCAGCCAAGATAGTCCGGGGAACACTGAAGCTTTCTTT
>TRBJ1-3|TRBV30|NA|NA
CAFAYGNTIYF
TGTGCCTTCGCTTATGGAAACACCATATATTTT
>TRBJ2-2|TRBV5-6|NA|NA
CASSSSPAFSGELFF
TGTGCCAGCAGCTCATCCCCCGCGTTTTCCGGGGAGCTGTTTTTT
>TRBJ1-3|TRBV7-7|NA|NA
CASTLEEASERNTIYF
TGTGCTAGCACATTAGAAGAGGCCAGCGAGAGAAACACCATATATTTT
>TRBJ1-2|TRBV28|NA|NA
CASSSEGYYGYTF
TGTGCCAGCAGTTCTGAGGGGTACTATGGCTACACCTTC
>TRBJ2-1|TRBV5-6|NA|NA
CASSLPPGHKGSYNEQFF
TGTGCCAGCAGCTTGCCGCCGGGGCACAAAGGCTCCTACAATGAGCAGTTCTTC
>TRBJ2-7|TRBV6-2/TRBV6-3|once|TRBD2
CASRPSGGAYEQYF
TGTGCCAGCAGACCTAGCGGGGGTGCCTACGAGCAGTACTTC
>TRBJ2-7|TRBV18|once|TRBD2
CASSPQAGAYEQYF
TGTGCCAGCTCACCACAAGCGGGAGCATACGAGCAGTACTTC
>TRBJ1-3|TRBV6-7|NA|TRBD1
CAIRQGTGNTIYF
TGTGCCATCCGACAGGGGACTGGAAACACCATATATTTT
>TRBJ1-2|TRBV29-1|NA|NA
CSVSGTQTNYGYTF
TGCAGCGTCTCCGGGACACAGACTAACTATGGCTACACCTTC
>TRBJ2-5|TRBV7-3|NA|TRBD1
CASSQQGYGTQYF
TGTGCCAGCAGCCAACAGGGGTACGGGACCCAGTACTTC
>TRBJ2-1|TRBV7-7|NA|NA
CASSLGGSGSYNEQFF
TGTGCTAGCAGCTTAGGGGGTAGCGGATCCTACAATGAGCAGTTCTTC
>TRBJ2-3|TRBV5-1|NA|NA
CASSLVVSSTDTQYF
TGCGCCAGCAGCTTGGTAGTTTCTAGCACAGATACGCAGTATTTT